Listed here are 27 T cell receptor beta chains from one sample, sequenced in a study of shared clonotypes between healthy human individuals (dated by TCRdb to 2018 to 2020). Library construction relied on the immunoSEQ multiplex PCR assay. TCRdb retrieved this table from immuneACCESS and kept in-frame rearrangements only. Not all clones are present; in checked studies, unresolved V genes account for under half, and no reason is known for the remainder. The sample yields about 2,500,000 clones; roughly nine tenths were counted once. The ten largest clones capture over 0.12% of the sample. Sequenced input: naive CD4+ T cells sorted from blood. Sample cell subset or site, as interpreted from the label and publication: CD45RA+ positively selected. These receptors were obtained from a man between 18 and 35 years old in good health.

This chain joins TRBV28 and TRBJ1-5, with TRBD1 identical over 8 bases. CDR3 length: 16 residues. Germline V gives CDR1 MDHEN, CDR2 SYDVKM. V was clipped by 2 bases and J by 6 bases; unmatched bases: 9. The CDR3: CASSLPTGGIGQPQHF. The CDR3 DNA sequence: TGTGCCAGCAGTTTACCCACAGGGGGAATAGGTCAGCCCCAGCATTTT.

The chain has TRBV29-1 and TRBJ2-3, with D uncertain. Trimming stripped 6 bases from V and 0 bases from J, with 13 bases between. The germline gives CDR1 SQVTM, CDR2 ANQGSEA. There are 14 residues in the CDR3. In DNA, the CDR3 is TGCAGCGTCCCCTCGGTGGGGAGCACAGATACGCAGTATTTT. Its protein product is CSVPSVGSTDTQYF.

CDR3: CASSQDPAGGNTGELFF. The CDR3 DNA follows: TGCGCCAGCAGCCAAGATCCAGCGGGAGGGAACACCGGGGAGCTGTTTTTT. The J gene is TRBJ2-2, the V gene TRBV4-3; 9 positions match TRBD2. Germline V gene sequence: CDR1 LGHNA, CDR2 YSLEER. J was trimmed by 1 base and V by 0 bases; bases with no gene match: 3. The CDR3 runs to 17 residues.

V and J are TRBV30 and TRBJ2-7, with a possible D match to TRBD1 (5 bases). V was pared by 3 bases and J by 2 bases, with 20 bases between. The CDR3 has 16 amino acids. From germline, CDR1 is GTSNPN and CDR2 SVGIG (reference sequence). The CDR3 spells CAWSGAWTHTPYEQYF. CDR3 coding DNA: TGTGCCTGGAGCGGCGCCTGGACACACACCCCCTACGAGCAGTACTTC.

The genes are TRBV19 and TRBJ2-6; D not resolved. The CDR3 runs 18 residues. Trimming shortened V by 5 bases and J by 2 bases, and 19 bases separated the two germline ends. Germline V gives CDR1 LNHDA, CDR2 SQIVND (reference sequence). CDR3 sequence (DNA): TGTGCCAGTAGTCTTGAGGTTTCCCCGCAACCTGGGGCCAACGTCCTGACTTTC. Encoded protein: CASSLEVSPQPGANVLTF.

This clone was detected once. This sequence joins TRBV6-5 and TRBJ1-4, with 10 bases that match TRBD1. The CDR3 totals 13 residues. V was pared by 6 bases and J by 6 bases, with 1 base of the junction left unmatched. CDR1 and CDR2 (germline): MNHEY, SVGAGI. The CDR3 DNA is TGTGCCAGCAGGACAGGGGGCTATGAAAAACTGTTTTTT. Translated: CASRTGGYEKLFF.

This chain joins TRBV25-1 and TRBJ1-1, with 11 bases lining up with TRBD1. Germline assignment: CDR1 MGHDK and CDR2 SYGVNS. The CDR3 sequence is 14 residues long. V lost 6 bases and J lost 1; bases outside the gene matches: 1. CDR3 sequence reads: CASRGTGGNTEAFF. Here the CDR3 DNA reads TGTGCCAGCAGGGGGACAGGGGGGAACACTGAAGCTTTCTTT.

This chain uses TRBV6-5 with TRBJ2-4; D is possibly TRBD2 (7 bases). With 0 bases removed from V and 8 bases from J, the gap between germline ends came to 11 bases. The CDR3 sequence is 14 residues long. Germline assignment: CDR1 MNHEY and CDR2 SVGAGI. DNA of the CDR3: TGTGCCAGCAGTTACTCTGGCGGGGGCGACATTCAGTACTTC. Translated, it gives CASSYSGGGDIQYF.

The gene calls are TRBV11-2 and TRBJ1-3, with a weak D call TRBD1 (6 bases). The V end lost 1 base, the J end lost 3 bases, and 7 bases lay between the germline ends. This CDR3 has 14 residues. Looked up from germline, CDR1 is SGHAT and CDR2 is FQNNGV. The CDR3 bases are TGTGCCAGCAGCTTAGGCAGGGGTGGAAACACCATATATTTT. As protein: CASSLGRGGNTIYF.

The V gene is TRBV10-3, the J gene TRBJ2-7; 10 bases match TRBD1. The CDR3 spans 14 residues. Germline trimming cut 4 bases from V and 4 bases from J; bases unmatched to any gene: 4. Germline V gene sequence: CDR1 ENHRY, CDR2 SYGVKD. This CDR3 reads CAISVRQGAYEQYF. The CDR3, as DNA: TGTGCCATCAGTGTAAGACAGGGGGCTTACGAGCAGTACTTC.

The rearrangement uses TRBV5-1 and TRBJ2-3; 9 nucleotides line up with TRBD1. Germline V gene lookup returns CDR1 SGHRS and CDR2 YFSETQ. V shed 2 bases and J 4 bases; nucleotides not matched to a gene: 11. The CDR3 totals 17 residues. The CDR3 sequence is CASSLDPTGGGADTQYF. The CDR3, as DNA: TGCGCCAGCAGCTTAGACCCGACAGGGGGAGGCGCAGATACGCAGTATTTT.

The genes are TRBV7-2 and TRBJ2-3; D might be TRBD2 (6 bases). The V and J ends lost 5 bases and 2 bases respectively, with 14 bases between them. The CDR3 length is 15 residues. Germline CDR1 is SGHTA and CDR2 is FQGNSA. CDR3 residues: CASSPRTTYTDTQYF. The CDR3 nucleotides are TGTGCCAGCAGCCCGCGGACTACCTACACAGATACGCAGTATTTT.

The genes are TRBV28 and TRBJ2-7; no definite D call. The V gene's germline CDR1 is MDHEN and CDR2 SYDVKM. The length of the CDR3 is 10 residues. V was cut by 6 bases and J by 3 bases, with 3 bases left in between. The DNA of the CDR3 is TGTGCCAGCAGGGACTACGAGCAGTACTTC. It specifies CASRDYEQYF.

The DNA of the CDR3 is TGTGCCTGGAACGGAGGGCCCTACAATGAGCAGTTCTTC. Encoded protein: CAWNGGPYNEQFF. The V gene is TRBV30, the J gene TRBJ2-1; D may be TRBD2 (6 bases). V was pared by 4 bases and J by 2 bases, with 9 bases between. Germline assignment: CDR1 GTSNPN and CDR2 SVGIG (reference sequence). CDR3 length: 13 residues.

The chain links TRBV6-1 to TRBJ1-4; 7 bases align to TRBD1. There are 14 residues in the CDR3. Germline CDR1 MNHNS, CDR2 SASEGT. The V segment lost 4 bases and the J segment 4 bases; nucleotides outside the gene matches: 3. DNA for the CDR3: TGTGCCAGCAGTGCGGGACAGTTTAATGAAAAACTGTTTTTT. Residues: CASSAGQFNEKLFF.

This clone was picked up one time. Other DNA sequences in this specimen translate into the identical CDR3. This chain links TRBV11-2 with TRBJ2-7; D ambiguous. The CDR3 is made up of 12 amino acids. Germline CDR1 is SGHAT and CDR2 is FQNNGV. V lost 0 bases and J 6 bases, leaving 6 bases between the germline ends. CDR3 coding DNA: TGTGCCAGCAGCTTAGAGGGGTCCGAGCAGTACTTC. Protein sequence: CASSLEGSEQYF.

The V and J genes are TRBV7-2 and TRBJ1-5; D is undetermined. The germline gives CDR1 SGHTA, CDR2 FQGNSA. The CDR3 spans 16 residues. V shed 1 base and J shed 0 bases, with 10 bases lying between them. CDR3 DNA sequence: TGTGCCAGCAGCTTAGACGCCCCATTTAGCAATCAGCCCCAGCATTTT. Translating it yields CASSLDAPFSNQPQHF. The full variable domain, in which reference TRBV7-2 and TRBJ1-5 provide the parts outside the CDR3, is GAGVSQSPSNKVTEKGKDVELRCDPISGHTALYWYRQSLGQGLEFLIYFQGNSAPDKSGLPSDRFSAERTGGSVSTLTIQRTQQEDSAVYLCASSLDAPFSNQPQHFGDGTRLSIL.

Remarks on this clone: The identical CDR3 is also encoded by other nucleotide sequences in the sample. V and J are TRBV7-3 and TRBJ2-1; 7 bases line up with TRBD1. Germline V lookup: CDR1 SGHTA, CDR2 FQGTGA. The J segment lost 7 bases and the V segment lost 3 bases, leaving 6 bases of the junction unmatched. The CDR3 consists of 14 residues. In DNA form, the CDR3 reads TGTGCCAGCAGCTTGCCAGGGGGATGGAATGAGCAGTTCTTC. Residues: CASSLPGGWNEQFF. The full variable domain, completed using reference TRBV7-3 and TRBJ2-1, is GAGVSQTPSNKVTEKGKYVELRCDPISGHTALYWYRQSLGQGPEFLIYFQGTGAADDSGLPNDRFFAVRPEGSVSTLKIQRTERGDSAVYLCASSLPGGWNEQFFGPGTRLTVL.

Regarding this clone: The sample has other DNA sequences that encode this CDR3 too. The chain combines TRBV5-1 with TRBJ1-5; 7 bases map to TRBD1. The CDR3 runs to 15 residues. Losses at the gene ends were 4 bases for V and 0 bases for J; bases not matched to a gene: 4. Germline CDR1 and CDR2: SGHRS and YFSETQ. The CDR3 bases are TGCGCCAGCAGCCCGGGGACAGATAGCAATCAGCCCCAGCATTTT. Translating gives CASSPGTDSNQPQHF.

The V and J genes are TRBV10-3 and TRBJ2-1, with TRBD1 identical over 7 bases. This CDR3 region has 15 residues. Germline values: CDR1 ENHRY, CDR2 SYGVKD. The J segment lost 5 bases and the V segment lost 0 bases, leaving 4 bases of the junction unmatched. The CDR3 DNA follows: TGTGCCATCAGTGAGTCAGGGGGCGAAAACAATGAGCAGTTCTTC. Its translation is CAISESGGENNEQFF.

J is TRBJ1-6 and V is TRBV5-5; the match to TRBD1 covers 7 bases. The CDR3 is 17 amino acids. Germline CDR1 is SGHKS and CDR2 is YYEKEE (reference sequence). The J segment lost 1 base and the V segment lost 2 bases, leaving 6 bases of the junction unmatched. Here the CDR3 reads CASSFTGELSYNSPLHF. The CDR3 DNA is TGTGCCAGCAGCTTCACAGGGGAGCTTTCCTATAATTCACCCCTCCACTTT.

To note about this clone: Within the sample, other DNA sequences also encode this same CDR3. The chain links TRBV5-1 to TRBJ1-1; 7 nucleotides line up with TRBD1. The CDR3 covers 14 residues. J gave up 0 bases and V 4 bases, and 3 bases lay outside the gene matches. The germline V gene has CDR1 SGHRS and CDR2 YFSETQ. The CDR3 region has the DNA TGCGCCAGCAGCAGGGACAGCCTGAACACTGAAGCTTTCTTT. Its protein is CASSRDSLNTEAFF. Supplemented by reference TRBV5-1 and TRBJ1-1, the full variable domain reads KAGVTQTPRYLIKTRGQQVTLSCSPISGHRSVSWYQQTPGQGLQFLFEYFSETQRNKGNFPGRFSGRQFSNSRSEMNVSTLELGDSALYLCASSRDSLNTEAFFGQGTRLTVV.

Regarding this clone: Other DNA sequences in this sample translate to the same CDR3. The chain has TRBV30 and TRBJ2-2; possibly TRBD1 or TRBD2 for D (5 bases each). The CDR3 runs 12 residues. In germline, CDR1 is GTSNPN, CDR2 SVGIG (reference sequence). Trimming stripped 4 bases from V and 5 bases from J, with 8 bases between. The CDR3 bases are TGTGCCTGGACATGGGGGACCGGGGAGCTGTTTTTT. It translates to CAWTWGTGELFF.

The chain recombines TRBV10-3 with TRBJ1-2; 7 nucleotides agree with TRBD1. The CDR3 length is 14 residues. Germline-derived CDR1 and CDR2 are ENHRY and SYGVKD. V was pared by 6 bases and J by 3 bases, with 7 bases of the junction left unmatched. In DNA form, the CDR3 reads TGTGCCATCAGAGAAGGGACAGCCTACTATGGCTACACCTTC. Amino acids: CAIREGTAYYGYTF.

This clone has only one observation. The chain employs TRBV7-9 and TRBJ2-3; TRBD1 is a possible D gene (5 bases). The CDR3 is 13 amino acids. Germline loops: CDR1 SEHNR, CDR2 FQNEAQ (reference sequence). Trimming shortened V by 5 bases and J by 2 bases, and 8 bases separated the two germline ends. DNA for the CDR3: TGTGCCAGCAGCCAGGGTTACACAGATACGCAGTATTTT. Protein: CASSQGYTDTQYF.

Concerning this clone: Other nucleotide sequences in the sample specify the same CDR3. The chain's CDR3 is CASSLNRGNSPLHF. The CDR3 nucleotides are TGTGCCAGCAGTTTAAACAGGGGAAATTCACCCCTCCACTTT. The chain recombines TRBV28 with TRBJ1-6; 7 nucleotides match TRBD1. The ends lost 2 bases at V and 7 bases at J; junction bases unmatched: 2. The CDR3 covers 14 residues. Germline assignment: CDR1 MDHEN and CDR2 SYDVKM.

The chain is built from TRBV5-6 and TRBJ2-2; no clear D. CDR3 length: 14 residues. Trimming left V 3 bases short and J 4 bases short, with 10 bases between. Germline V gives CDR1 SGHDT, CDR2 YYEEEE. This CDR3 reads CASSSSRITGELFF. The CDR3 DNA is TGTGCCAGCAGCTCCTCCAGGATCACCGGGGAGCTGTTTTTT.